This T cell receptor beta chain was sequenced during a study of a mutant IDH1 vaccine in newly diagnosed glioma. Of note for this clone: Its target is not known.

The time point is: week 35, safety follow-up. The study gave 300 ug of mutant IDH1 20-mer peptide per vaccine dose, with topical imiquimod. Trimming took 7 bases from V and 2 from J; bases not matched to a gene: 6. There are 13 residues in the CDR3. In germline, CDR1 is SQVTM, CDR2 ANQGSEA. Profiled with immunoSEQ multiplex PCR; TCRdb holds only in-frame clones, not every one. The profile shows around 70,000 clones, about four fifths of them singletons. Material: PBMCs, obtained from a glioma patient whose treatment included an IDH1 peptide vaccine. This receptor was obtained from a man aged 18 to 30 with glioma. The chain is built from TRBV29-1 and TRBJ2-7, with TRBD1 matching over 9 bases. CDR3: CSAGDRGAYEQYF. In DNA, the CDR3 is TGCAGCGCTGGTGACAGGGGGGCCTACGAGCAGTACTTC.